This T cell receptor beta chain came from a study of response to subunit inactivated influenza vaccine. Study findings and constraints: New T cells are recruited in small numbers by each seasonal influenza vaccination, according to the authors' suggestion.

In TCRdb, the RT-PCR reads were re-called with MiXCR into one record per CDR3 protein. The sample includes hundreds of thousands of distinct CDR3 sequences, under 9% of them seen just once. For this clonotype: The target antigen is unknown.

The material sequenced was PBMCs from blood, taken around 25 months after vaccination. The receptor's source is a man aged 45 to 70 who received an inactivated influenza vaccine.

CDR3 nucleotide sequence: TGTGCCAGCAGTTTATGGGGACAGGGGAACAATCAGCCCCAGCATTTT. Translating gives CASSLWGQGNNQPQHF. The V gene is TRBV12-3 or TRBV12-4, the J gene TRBJ1-5, with 10 bases fitting TRBD1. J was trimmed by 3 bases and V by 2 bases; bases with no gene match: 4. CDR3 size: 16 residues.